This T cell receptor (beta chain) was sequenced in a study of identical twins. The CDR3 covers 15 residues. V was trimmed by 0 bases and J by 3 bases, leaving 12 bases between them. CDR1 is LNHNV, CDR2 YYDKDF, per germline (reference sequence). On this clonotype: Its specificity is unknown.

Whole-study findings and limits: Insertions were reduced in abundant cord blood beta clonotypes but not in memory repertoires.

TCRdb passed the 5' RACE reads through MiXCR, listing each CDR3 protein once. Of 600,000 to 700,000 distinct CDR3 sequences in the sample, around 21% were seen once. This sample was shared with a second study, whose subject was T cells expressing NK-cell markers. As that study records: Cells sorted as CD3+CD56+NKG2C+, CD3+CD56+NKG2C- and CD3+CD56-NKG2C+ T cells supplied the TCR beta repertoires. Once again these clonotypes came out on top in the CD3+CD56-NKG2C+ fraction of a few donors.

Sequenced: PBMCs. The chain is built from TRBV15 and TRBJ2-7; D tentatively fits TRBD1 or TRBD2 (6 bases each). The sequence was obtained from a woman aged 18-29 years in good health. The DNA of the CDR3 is TGTGCCACCAGCAGAGATAGGGGGGTTAACTACGAGCAGTACTTC. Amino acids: CATSRDRGVNYEQYF.